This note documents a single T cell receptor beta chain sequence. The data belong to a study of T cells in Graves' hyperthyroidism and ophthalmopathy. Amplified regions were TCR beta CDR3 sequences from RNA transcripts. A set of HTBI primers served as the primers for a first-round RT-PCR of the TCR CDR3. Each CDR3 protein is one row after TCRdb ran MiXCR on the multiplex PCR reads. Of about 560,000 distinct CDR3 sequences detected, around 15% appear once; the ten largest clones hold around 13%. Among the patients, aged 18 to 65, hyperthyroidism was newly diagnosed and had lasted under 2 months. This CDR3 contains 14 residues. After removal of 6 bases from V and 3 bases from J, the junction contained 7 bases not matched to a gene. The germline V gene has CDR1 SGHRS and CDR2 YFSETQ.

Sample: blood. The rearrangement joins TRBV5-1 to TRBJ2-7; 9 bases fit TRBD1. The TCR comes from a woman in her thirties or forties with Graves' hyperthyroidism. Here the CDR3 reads CASMVGQGYYEQYF. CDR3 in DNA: TGCGCCAGCATGGTGGGACAGGGATACTACGAGCAGTACTTC.